The 23 T cell receptor beta chains below all came from one sample that was sequenced in a study of blood T cell repertoires in COVID-19. Sequencing was performed with immunoSEQ multiplex PCR; in TCRdb, only in-frame clones are kept and a portion is missing. The data show nearly 200,000 clones, around 80% seen once. Material for sequencing was peripheral blood. These receptors were collected from a human donor in a cohort sampled during active COVID-19.

The chain uses TRBV2 and TRBJ1-2, with 12 bases lining up with TRBD1. Germline V gives CDR1 SNHLY, CDR2 FYNNEI. The CDR3 extends over 17 amino acids. V was clipped by 3 bases and J by 4 bases; unmatched bases: 9. The CDR3 sequence: CASSDGTGGAFGYGYTF. DNA of the CDR3: TGTGCCAGCAGTGATGGGACAGGGGGCGCATTTGGCTATGGCTACACCTTC.

This rearrangement joins TRBV2 to TRBJ1-5; D is unclear. CDR3 size: 12 residues. From germline, CDR1 is SNHLY and CDR2 FYNNEI. V lost 7 bases, J lost 5 bases, and 9 bases lay in between. This CDR3 reads CASIGLDQPQHF. The CDR3 nucleotides are TGTGCCAGCATAGGACTCGATCAGCCCCAGCATTTT.

This clone was counted a few times. The rearrangement links TRBV5-6 to TRBJ2-2; 7 nucleotides align to TRBD1. With V trimmed by 4 bases and J by 7 bases, 10 bases remained unmatched. The CDR3 has 15 amino acids. Germline CDR1 is SGHDT and CDR2 is YYEEEE. CDR3 loop: CASSPQGVVSGELFF. The CDR3 bases are TGTGCCAGCAGCCCTCAGGGGGTTGTCAGCGGGGAGCTGTTTTTT.

V gene TRBV28 combines with J gene TRBJ2-1, with 10 bases matching TRBD2. The V gene's germline CDR1 is MDHEN and CDR2 SYDVKM. Germline trimming cut 7 bases from V and 6 bases from J; bases unmatched to any gene: 12. The CDR3 loop spans 16 amino acids. CDR3 amino acids: CASNPAALAGANEQFF. CDR3 nucleotides: TGTGCCAGCAACCCCGCGGCTCTAGCGGGAGCCAATGAGCAGTTCTTC. Full variable domain (rest looked up from reference TRBV28 and TRBJ2-1): DVKVTQSSRYLVKRTGEKVFLECVQDMDHENMFWYRQDPGLGLRLIYFSYDVKMKEKGDIPEGYSVSREKKERFSLILESASTNQTSMYLCASNPAALAGANEQFFGPGTRLTVL.

The chain employs TRBV6-5 and TRBJ1-5; 8 positions agree with TRBD1. CDR1 and CDR2 (germline): MNHEY, SVGAGI. V lost 6 bases, J lost 7 bases, and 8 bases stayed unmatched. This CDR3 comprises 14 residues. The CDR3 bases are TGTGCCAGCAGACCGGACAGGGATGACCAGCCCCAGCATTTT. This sequence encodes CASRPDRDDQPQHF.

The CDR3 sequence is CASSFSGRARSADTQYF. CDR3 bases: TGCGCCAGCAGCTTTAGCGGGAGGGCCCGGTCTGCAGATACGCAGTATTTT. This chain links TRBV5-1 with TRBJ2-3; 11 bases match TRBD2. The CDR3 is 17 residues long. After removal of 2 bases from V and 4 bases from J, the junction contained 9 bases not matched to a gene. CDR1 is SGHRS, CDR2 YFSETQ, per germline. The full variable domain, completed using reference TRBV5-1 and TRBJ2-3, is KAGVTQTPRYLIKTRGQQVTLSCSPISGHRSVSWYQQTPGQGLQFLFEYFSETQRNKGNFPGRFSGRQFSNSRSEMNVSTLELGDSALYLCASSFSGRARSADTQYFGPGTRLTVL.

The chain recombines TRBV11-2 with TRBJ2-5; D perhaps matches TRBD1 (5 bases). The CDR3 sequence is 14 residues long. V was pared by 8 bases and J by 1 base, with 14 bases between. Germline V lookup: CDR1 SGHAT, CDR2 FQNNGV. The CDR3 sequence: CASSGMGIQETQYF. In DNA, the CDR3 is TGTGCCAGCTCAGGGATGGGGATCCAAGAGACCCAGTACTTC.

The chain employs TRBV5-1 and TRBJ2-5, with D maybe TRBD2 (6 bases). The V gene lost 0 bases and the J gene lost 2 bases, with 11 bases spanning the gap. The CDR3 length is 15 residues. Germline V CDR1 and CDR2: SGHRS, YFSETQ. CDR3 nucleotides: TGCGCCAGCAGCTTGGGGGGGGTATCTCAAGAGACCCAGTACTTC. Encoded protein: CASSLGGVSQETQYF.

The CDR3 spells CASSLGRGGQGTYEQYV. The CDR3 DNA is TGTGCCAGCAGCCTCGGCCGAGGGGGACAGGGAACCTACGAGCAGTACGTC. This sequence joins TRBV5-6 and TRBJ2-7; 9 bases are a match to TRBD1. The CDR3 spans 17 residues. The germline gives CDR1 SGHDT, CDR2 YYEEEE. J was trimmed by 2 bases and V by 4 bases; bases with no gene match: 13.

The genes are TRBV7-9 and TRBJ1-2; 8 nucleotides align to TRBD1. The CDR3 sequence is 18 residues long. CDR1 and CDR2 from the germline V gene are SEHNR and FQNEAQ (reference sequence). The V segment lost 0 bases and the J segment 5 bases; nucleotides outside the gene matches: 14. CDR3 sequence (DNA): TGTGCCAGCAGCTTAGCGGGGACAGGAGGATGGGGCTCTTATGGCTACACCTTC. This sequence encodes CASSLAGTGGWGSYGYTF.

V usage is TRBV6-5 and J usage is TRBJ1-1; D gene uncertain. This CDR3 has 12 residues. CDR1 MNHEY and CDR2 SVGAGI come from the germline V gene. The V end was cut by 6 bases, the J end by 5 bases, with 10 bases between. DNA of the CDR3: TGTGCCAGCAGCCGCGAGGGTACTGAAGCTTTCTTT. Its translation: CASSREGTEAFF.

This clone was found once. V is TRBV5-1 and J is TRBJ2-1, with 11 bases matching TRBD2. The V gene end was trimmed by 4 bases and the J gene end by 7 bases; junction bases not matched to a gene: 4. The CDR3 extends over 14 amino acids. Germline values: CDR1 SGHRS, CDR2 YFSETQ. The CDR3 DNA reads TGCGCCAGCAGCGATACTAGCGGGAGTAATGAGCAGTTCTTC. This gives the protein CASSDTSGSNEQFF.

The CDR3 DNA reads as TGTGCCAGCAGTCCCCCCGGCGACAGCTTATTCTACGAGCAGTACTTC. Its protein product is CASSPPGDSLFYEQYF. The chain recombines TRBV28 with TRBJ2-7; TRBD1 is a possible D gene (5 bases). CDR3 length equals 16 residues. The V gene lost 5 bases and the J gene lost 3 bases, with 20 bases spanning the gap. The germline V gene has CDR1 MDHEN and CDR2 SYDVKM.

For the CDR3, the DNA is TGTGCCAGCAGCTCTCAACCGGGACAGGAGAACACCGGGGAGCTGTTTTTT. Translated: CASSSQPGQENTGELFF. This rearrangement joins TRBV7-9 to TRBJ2-2; 8 bases match TRBD1. CDR1 and CDR2 from the germline V gene are SEHNR and FQNEAQ (reference sequence). CDR3 length: 17 amino acids. Trimming at V came to 4 bases and at J to 1 base, leaving 8 bases not matched to a gene.

The rearrangement uses TRBV4-1 and TRBJ2-5; TRBD1 aligns across 7 bases. CDR1 is MGHRA and CDR2 is YSYEKL in the germline V gene. The CDR3 loop spans 16 amino acids. J was trimmed by 4 bases and V by 4 bases; bases with no gene match: 12. The CDR3 protein is CASSLPRQGLLETQYF. Here the CDR3 DNA reads TGCGCCAGCAGCCTACCCCGACAGGGCCTACTAGAGACCCAGTACTTC.

This rearrangement joins TRBV6-1 to TRBJ1-1, with D maybe TRBD1 (5 bases). The ends were cut back, 2 bases at V and 0 bases at J, with 7 bases in the middle. The CDR3 contains 14 residues. Germline V lookup: CDR1 MNHNS, CDR2 SASEGT. The chain's CDR3 is CASSEPGMNTEAFF. The DNA for the CDR3 is TGTGCCAGCAGTGAACCAGGGATGAACACTGAAGCTTTCTTT.

In DNA, the CDR3 is TGTGCCAGTAGTGACAGGGGCGGAAGGGTCCTGACTTTC. Amino acids: CASSDRGGRVLTF. The rearrangement joins TRBV19 to TRBJ2-6, with 8 bases lining up with TRBD1. Germline values: CDR1 LNHDA, CDR2 SQIVND (reference sequence). The CDR3 runs to 13 residues. Trimming took 5 bases from V and 13 from J; bases not matched to a gene: 7.

This chain joins TRBV7-2 and TRBJ1-5; TRBD1 is a possible D gene (6 bases). There are 15 residues in the CDR3. In germline, CDR1 is SGHTA, CDR2 FQGNSA. The V end lost 5 bases, the J end lost 3 bases, and 14 bases lay between the germline ends. CDR3 DNA sequence: TGTGCCAGCAGCCCATCAGGGACACTCAATCAGCCCCAGCATTTT. Its translation: CASSPSGTLNQPQHF. Complete variable domain (other parts from reference TRBV7-2 and TRBJ1-5): GAGVSQSPSNKVTEKGKDVELRCDPISGHTALYWYRQSLGQGLEFLIYFQGNSAPDKSGLPSDRFSAERTGGSVSTLTIQRTQQEDSAVYLCASSPSGTLNQPQHFGDGTRLSIL.

This clone was detected only once. The rearrangement links TRBV5-1 to TRBJ1-1, with D possibly TRBD1 on 5 matching bases. CDR3 length: 14 residues. CDR1 is SGHRS, CDR2 YFSETQ, per germline. The V end lost 0 bases, the J end lost 5 bases, and 11 bases lay between the germline ends. CDR3 coding DNA: TGCGCCAGCAGCTTGGCCGAGGGGAGGACTGAAGCTTTCTTT. Translated: CASSLAEGRTEAFF.

V and J are TRBV6-2 or TRBV6-3 and TRBJ1-1, with D perhaps TRBD1 (5 bases). Trimming cost V 2 bases and J 1 base, with 8 bases left between them. The germline V gene has CDR1 MNHEY and CDR2 SVGEGT. CDR3 length: 14 residues. CDR3 sequence: CASSYGGGNTEAFF. In nucleotides, the CDR3 is TGTGCCAGCAGTTACGGGGGGGGGAACACTGAAGCTTTCTTT.

J is TRBJ2-2 and V is TRBV2; 14 bases align to TRBD2. The CDR3 sequence is 14 residues long. Germline V lookup: CDR1 SNHLY, CDR2 FYNNEI. The ends lost 6 bases at V and 6 bases at J; junction bases unmatched: 0. Here the CDR3 DNA reads TGTGCCAGCAGGGGACTAGCGGGAGCCGGGGAGCTGTTTTTT. Protein sequence: CASRGLAGAGELFF.

The rearrangement joins TRBV24-1 to TRBJ2-1; 9 bases fit TRBD2. After removal of 0 bases from V and 1 base from J, the junction contained 6 bases not matched to a gene. The CDR3 sequence is 18 residues long. Germline CDR1 KGHDR, CDR2 SFDVKD. Here the CDR3 reads CATSDLWTSEGSYNEQFF. The CDR3 coding sequence is TGTGCCACCAGTGATTTGTGGACTAGCGAAGGTTCCTACAATGAGCAGTTCTTC.

The chain carries TRBV2 and TRBJ2-6, with no clear D. In germline, CDR1 is SNHLY, CDR2 FYNNEI. The V end lost 7 bases, the J end lost 4 bases, and 17 bases lay between the germline ends. The CDR3 covers 16 residues. Here the CDR3 reads CASTSTGSDGANVLTF. The CDR3 DNA reads TGTGCCAGCACCTCGACTGGAAGCGACGGGGCCAACGTCCTGACTTTC. Full variable domain (rest looked up from reference TRBV2 and TRBJ2-6): EPEVTQTPSHQVTQMGQEVILRCVPISNHLYFYWYRQILGQKVEFLVSFYNNEISEKSEIFDDQFSVERPDGSNFTLKIRSTKLEDSAMYFCASTSTGSDGANVLTFGAGSRLTVL.